The clone carrying this T cell receptor (beta chain) was observed a single time. The data belong to a study of T cells in Graves' hyperthyroidism and ophthalmopathy. This CDR3 spans 14 amino acids. Trimming removed 0 bases at V and 3 bases at J, with 8 bases between. In germline, CDR1 is LGHNT, CDR2 FRNRAP. Amplification targeted TCR beta CDR3 regions from RNA transcripts. The TCR CDR3 first-round RT-PCR relied on the HTBI primer set. One entry per CDR3 protein, called by TCRdb with MiXCR from the multiplex PCR reads. Here the sample spans hundreds of thousands of distinct CDR3 sequences, about half being singletons.

The TCR originated in a woman between 18 and 29 years old with Graves' hyperthyroidism. The chain joins TRBV12-5 to TRBJ1-2; D is unclear. Sequenced material: peripheral blood or thyroid tissue (not recorded which). This CDR3 reads CASGLVPEDYGYTF. CDR3 DNA sequence: TGTGCTAGTGGTTTGGTACCGGAGGACTATGGCTACACCTTC.